The 22 T cell receptor beta chains presented below share a single source sample, sequenced in a study of molecular identifiers for immune sequencing clone quantification. TCRdb passed the PCR reads through MiXCR, listing each CDR3 protein once. The table has about 630,000 distinct CDR3 sequences, about 25% seen once. Sequencing was performed on naive CD8+ T cells from blood, with Jurkat cell RNA spiked in. Subset specified: FACS-sorted CD8+CD4-CCR7+CD45RA+ naive T cells. These receptors were collected from a human donor in good health. Some libraries in this study had Jurkat cell RNA spiked in.

This clonotype was detected a few times. Here the CDR3 DNA reads TGCAGTGCTAGAGATGAGAGGCTCTATAATTCACCCCTCCACTTT. Amino acids: CSARDERLYNSPLHF. The rearrangement uses TRBV20-1 and TRBJ1-6, with unresolved D. Germline CDR1 reads DFQATT; CDR2 reads SNEGSKA (reference sequence). V dropped 0 bases and J dropped 3 bases, with 9 bases sitting between them. The CDR3 is made up of 15 amino acids.

The genes are TRBV16 and TRBJ1-5, with a weak D call TRBD1 (6 bases). Germline V lookup: CDR1 KGHSY, CDR2 FQNENV. The length of the CDR3 is 16 residues. V was trimmed by 8 bases and J by 0 bases, leaving 17 bases between them. This CDR3 reads CASRPGGAISNQPQHF. In DNA, the CDR3 is TGTGCCAGCCGCCCGGGGGGGGCAATTAGCAATCAGCCCCAGCATTTT.

CDR3 nucleotide sequence: TGTGCCAGCAGTGATATGCCATTTAATTCACCCCTCCACTTT. Its protein is CASSDMPFNSPLHF. This chain links TRBV6-4 with TRBJ1-6, with D unclear. The CDR3 totals 14 residues. V lost 3 bases and J 6 bases, leaving 9 bases between the germline ends. Germline V lookup: CDR1 MRHNA, CDR2 SNTAGT.

This clonotype occurred many times. The genes are TRBV5-1 and TRBJ2-7; 11 bases map to TRBD2. Germline V gene data show CDR1 as SGHRS and CDR2 as YFSETQ. CDR3 length: 15 amino acids. V was clipped by 4 bases and J by 1 base; unmatched bases: 4. This chain's CDR3 is CASSPIAGGSYEQYF. The CDR3, as DNA: TGCGCCAGCAGCCCTATAGCGGGAGGGTCCTACGAGCAGTACTTC.

The chain couples TRBV4-3 to TRBJ1-1, with D unclear. The germline CDR1 and CDR2 sequences are LGHNA and YSLEER. V dropped 0 bases and J dropped 1 base, with 15 bases sitting between them. This CDR3 is built from 17 residues. The CDR3 region has the DNA TGCGCCAGCAGCCAAGATGTCGTCAACCCGCCGAACACTGAAGCTTTCTTT. Translating gives CASSQDVVNPPNTEAFF.

The V call is TRBV12-3 or TRBV12-4, the J call TRBJ2-1; 10 bases are a match to TRBD2. The CDR3 is 15 amino acids. V was pared by 8 bases and J by 6 bases, with 10 bases of the junction left unmatched. In DNA, the CDR3 is TGTGCCAGCGGCCGGAGCGGGAGGGCGGGCAATGAGCAGTTCTTC. It encodes CASGRSGRAGNEQFF.

This clonotype was recorded many times. The chain has TRBV9 and TRBJ1-6; no definite D call. Germline CDR1 SGDLS, CDR2 YYNGEE. V was clipped by 4 bases and J by 5 bases, with 16 bases between them. The CDR3 sequence is 16 residues long. CDR3 sequence reads: CASSPDGSFNNSPLHF. In DNA, the CDR3 is TGTGCCAGCAGCCCAGACGGGTCCTTTAATAATTCACCCCTCCACTTT.

The V call is TRBV27, the J call TRBJ2-3; no clear D. The CDR3 length is 13 residues. The V end lost 4 bases, the J end lost 7 bases, and 12 bases lay between the germline ends. Looked up from germline, CDR1 is MNHEY and CDR2 is SMNVEV (reference sequence). CDR3 protein: CASSSVTPNTQYF. CDR3 bases: TGTGCCAGCAGTTCCGTAACACCTAATACGCAGTATTTT.

This clonotype was seen at least ten times. The J gene is TRBJ1-5, the V gene TRBV4-2; weak D call: TRBD1 (6 bases). Germline V gives CDR1 LGHNA, CDR2 YNFKEQ. V dropped 0 bases and J dropped 7 bases, with 13 bases sitting between them. CDR3 length equals 15 residues. The CDR3 nucleotides are TGTGCCAGCAGCCAAGATGCAGCAGGGGCGCAGCCCCAGCATTTT. Translation gives CASSQDAAGAQPQHF.

The chain uses TRBV20-1 and TRBJ2-7; D not certain. CDR3 length: 17 amino acids. Per the germline V gene, CDR1 is DFQATT and CDR2 is SNEGSKA (reference sequence). The V end lost 2 bases, the J end lost 3 bases, and 23 bases lay between the germline ends. The CDR3 reads CSARPLGGGFLNYEQYF. Written as DNA, the CDR3 is TGCAGTGCTAGACCCTTAGGCGGCGGCTTTCTTAACTACGAGCAGTACTTC.

This clonotype was observed many times. The rearrangement uses TRBV7-9 and TRBJ2-7, with TRBD2 matching 13 bases. J gave up 9 bases and V 5 bases, and 10 bases lay outside the gene matches. Germline CDR1 SEHNR, CDR2 FQNEAQ (reference sequence). The CDR3 covers 15 residues. The CDR3 bases are TGTGCCAGCAGCGGCAGGACTAGCGGGAGTCGTCGGCAGTACTTC. It codes for CASSGRTSGSRRQYF.

The V gene is TRBV6-2 or TRBV6-3, the J gene TRBJ2-1, with TRBD2 identical over 11 bases. After removal of 1 base from V and 7 bases from J, the junction contained 9 bases not matched to a gene. CDR3 length: 17 amino acids. Per germline, CDR1 MNHEY and CDR2 SVGEGT. In DNA, the CDR3 is TGTGCCAGCAGTTACTTAGTTACTAGCGGGAGAATGAATGAGCAGTTCTTC. It yields the protein CASSYLVTSGRMNEQFF.

This clonotype appeared many times. This rearrangement joins TRBV5-4 to TRBJ1-2; no firm D call. Germline V gene data show CDR1 as SGHNT and CDR2 as YYREEE (reference sequence). CDR3 length: 13 residues. Trimming cost V 3 bases and J 5 bases, with 11 bases left between them. CDR3 sequence (DNA): TGTGCCAGCAGCTCGTCCAGTCGATATGGCTACACCTTC. Its translation is CASSSSSRYGYTF.

Concerning this clonotype: Relative to the germline gene, one junction end is altered; a read error may explain this. This chain uses TRBV5-3 with TRBJ2-2, with TRBD2 matching over 7 bases. TRBV5-3 is marked as an open reading frame, function uncertain. This CDR3 is built from 15 residues. CDR3 region: CASSLGSGGTGELFF. CDR3 sequence (DNA): TGTGCCAGCAGCTTGGGGTCGGGGGGCACCGGGGAGCTGTTTTTT.

This clonotype has ten or more counts. CDR3 DNA sequence: TGTGCCAGCACTGGGGCGGGAGTGGCAGATACGCAGTATTTT. Encoded protein: CASTGAGVADTQYF. J is TRBJ2-3 and V is TRBV7-9, with 7 nucleotides matching TRBD2. Per germline, CDR1 SEHNR and CDR2 FQNEAQ (reference sequence). The V and J ends lost 7 bases and 4 bases, in that order; junction bases with no gene match: 8. This CDR3 comprises 14 residues.

This clonotype was seen a few times. The rearrangement joins TRBV27 to TRBJ2-7; a possible D gene is TRBD2 (6 bases). Germline V lookup: CDR1 MNHEY, CDR2 SMNVEV (reference sequence). The CDR3 is 15 residues long. V dropped 5 bases and J dropped 0 bases, with 14 bases sitting between them. CDR3 nucleotide sequence: TGTGCCAGCAGTCCCCTAGCGCCCCGCTCCTACGAGCAGTACTTC. It encodes CASSPLAPRSYEQYF.

The chain has TRBV4-2 and TRBJ1-5, with TRBD1 matching 9 bases. This CDR3 has 19 amino acids. V dropped 0 bases and J dropped 2; count of bases not matched to a gene: 11. Germline values: CDR1 LGHNA, CDR2 YNFKEQ. CDR3 region: CASSQDIGTGYMGNQPQHF. The CDR3, as DNA: TGTGCCAGCAGCCAAGATATAGGGACAGGGTATATGGGCAATCAGCCCCAGCATTTT.

Ten or more counts support this clonotype. The CDR3 loop reads CASSSLIDTGELFF. In nucleotides, the CDR3 is TGTGCCAGCAGTTCCCTCATCGACACCGGGGAGCTGTTTTTT. The chain employs TRBV12-3 or TRBV12-4 and TRBJ2-2, with no clear D. V dropped 4 bases and J dropped 3 bases, with 9 bases sitting between them. CDR3 length: 14 residues.

At least ten counts were recorded for this clonotype. The rearrangement links TRBV14 to TRBJ2-7; D not resolved. CDR3 length: 14 residues. V was cut by 1 base and J by 5 bases, with 12 bases left in between. Germline V CDR1 and CDR2: SGHDN, FVKESK. CDR3 DNA: TGTGCCAGCAGCCAAGGCTCCCGTTTTAACGAGCAGTACTTC. Residues: CASSQGSRFNEQYF.

In its sample, this clonotype was seen a few times. The chain couples TRBV4-1 to TRBJ2-7, with a tentative D call TRBD1 (6 bases). The CDR3 covers 16 residues. V was shortened by 2 bases and J by 1 base, with 15 bases between the two germline ends. The germline V gene encodes CDR1 MGHRA and CDR2 YSYEKL. This CDR3 is CASSQFPGTLSYEQYF. As DNA, the CDR3 is TGCGCCAGCAGCCAATTCCCCGGGACACTGTCCTACGAGCAGTACTTC.

The count of this clonotype is one. The CDR3 spells CASSIWDGLVAAQYF. The CDR3 bases are TGCGCCAGCAGTATCTGGGATGGGCTAGTCGCCGCGCAGTACTTC. The chain has TRBV5-1 and TRBJ2-7; no reliable D call. The CDR3 contains 15 residues. Looked up from germline, CDR1 is SGHRS and CDR2 is YFSETQ. V lost 5 bases, J lost 9 bases, and 24 bases lay in between.

There are a few counts of this clonotype. The rearrangement links TRBV11-2 to TRBJ2-5; D gene unclear. This CDR3 region has 13 residues. Germline V CDR1 and CDR2: SGHAT, FQNNGV. V was clipped by 1 base and J by 5 bases, with 8 bases between them. The CDR3 DNA reads as TGTGCCAGCAGCTTAGTGGGGTATGAGACCCAGTACTTC. As protein: CASSLVGYETQYF.